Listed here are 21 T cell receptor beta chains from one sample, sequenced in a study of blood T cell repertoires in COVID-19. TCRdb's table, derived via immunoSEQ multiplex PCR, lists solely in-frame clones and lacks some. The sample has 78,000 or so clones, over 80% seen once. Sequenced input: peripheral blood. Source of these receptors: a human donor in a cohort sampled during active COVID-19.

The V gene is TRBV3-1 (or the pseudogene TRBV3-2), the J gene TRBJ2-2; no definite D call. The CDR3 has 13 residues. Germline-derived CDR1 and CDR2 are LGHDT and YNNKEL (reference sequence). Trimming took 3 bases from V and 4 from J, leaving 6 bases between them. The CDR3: CASSQTFTGELFF. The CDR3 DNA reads TGTGCCAGCAGCCAGACTTTCACCGGGGAGCTGTTTTTT.

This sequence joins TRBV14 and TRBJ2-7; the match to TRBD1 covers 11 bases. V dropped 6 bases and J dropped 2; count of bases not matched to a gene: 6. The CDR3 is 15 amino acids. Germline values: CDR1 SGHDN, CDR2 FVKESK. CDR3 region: CASSTGTGGTYEQYF. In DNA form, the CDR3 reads TGTGCCAGCAGTACCGGGACAGGGGGGACCTACGAGCAGTACTTC.

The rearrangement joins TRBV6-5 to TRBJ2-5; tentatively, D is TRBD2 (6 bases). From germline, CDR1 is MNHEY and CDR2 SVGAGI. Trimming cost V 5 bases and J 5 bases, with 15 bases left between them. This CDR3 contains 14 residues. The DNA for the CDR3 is TGTGCCAGCAGTCAGCGGGTACCCCCCGAGACCCAGTACTTC. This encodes CASSQRVPPETQYF.

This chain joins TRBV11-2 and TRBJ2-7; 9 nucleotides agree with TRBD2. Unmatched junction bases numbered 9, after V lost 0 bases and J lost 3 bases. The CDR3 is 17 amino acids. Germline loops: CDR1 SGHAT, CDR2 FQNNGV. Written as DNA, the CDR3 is TGTGCCAGCAGCTTAGATAACCGACTAGCGGTGATCTACGAGCAGTACTTC. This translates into CASSLDNRLAVIYEQYF.

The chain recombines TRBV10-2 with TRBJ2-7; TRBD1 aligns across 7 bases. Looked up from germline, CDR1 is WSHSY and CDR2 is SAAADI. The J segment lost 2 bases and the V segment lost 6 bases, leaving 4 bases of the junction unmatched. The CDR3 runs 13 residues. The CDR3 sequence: CASSSGTAYEQYF. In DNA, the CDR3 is TGCGCCAGCAGCTCCGGGACAGCCTACGAGCAGTACTTC.

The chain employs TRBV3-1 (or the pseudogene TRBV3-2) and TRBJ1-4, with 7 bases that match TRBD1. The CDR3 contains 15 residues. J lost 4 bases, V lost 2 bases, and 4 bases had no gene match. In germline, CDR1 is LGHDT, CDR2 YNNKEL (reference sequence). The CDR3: CASSQRTGDNEKLFF. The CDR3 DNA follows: TGTGCCAGCAGCCAACGGACAGGCGATAATGAAAAACTGTTTTTT.

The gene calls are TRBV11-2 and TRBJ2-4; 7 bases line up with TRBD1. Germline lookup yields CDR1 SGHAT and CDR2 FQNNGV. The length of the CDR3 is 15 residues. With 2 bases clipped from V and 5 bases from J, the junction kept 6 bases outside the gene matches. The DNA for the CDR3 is TGTGCCAGCAGCTTAAGGGGGCAGGGAGAAAACATTCAGTACTTC. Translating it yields CASSLRGQGENIQYF.

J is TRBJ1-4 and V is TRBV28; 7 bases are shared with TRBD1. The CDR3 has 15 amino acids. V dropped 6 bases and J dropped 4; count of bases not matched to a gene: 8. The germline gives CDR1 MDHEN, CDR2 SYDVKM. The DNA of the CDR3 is TGTGCCAGCAGGAGGCAGGGGGGTTTTAATGAAAAACTGTTTTTT. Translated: CASRRQGGFNEKLFF.

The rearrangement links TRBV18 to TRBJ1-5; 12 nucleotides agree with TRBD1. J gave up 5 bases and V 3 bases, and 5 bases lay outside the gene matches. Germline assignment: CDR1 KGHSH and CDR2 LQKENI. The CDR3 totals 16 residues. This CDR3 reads CASSPRGQGADQPQHF. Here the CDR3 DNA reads TGTGCCAGCTCACCTAGGGGACAGGGGGCCGATCAGCCCCAGCATTTT. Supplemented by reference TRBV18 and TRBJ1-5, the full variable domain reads NAGVMQNPRHLVRRRGQEARLRCSPMKGHSHVYWYRQLPEEGLKFMVYLQKENIIDESGMPKERFSAEFPKEGPSILRIQQVVRGDSAAYFCASSPRGQGADQPQHFGDGTRLSIL.

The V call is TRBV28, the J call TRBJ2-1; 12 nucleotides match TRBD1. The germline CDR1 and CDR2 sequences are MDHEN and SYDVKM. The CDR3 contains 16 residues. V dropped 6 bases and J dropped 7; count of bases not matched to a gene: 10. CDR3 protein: CASRPGDRGLRNEQFF. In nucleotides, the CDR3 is TGTGCCAGCAGACCGGGGGACAGGGGGCTTAGAAATGAGCAGTTCTTC.

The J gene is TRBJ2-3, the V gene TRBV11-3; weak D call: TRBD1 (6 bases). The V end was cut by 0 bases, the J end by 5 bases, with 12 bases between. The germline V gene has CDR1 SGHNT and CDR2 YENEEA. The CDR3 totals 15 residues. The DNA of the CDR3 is TGTGCCAGCAGCTTAGACGGGACACCTGGAGATACGCAGTATTTT. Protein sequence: CASSLDGTPGDTQYF.

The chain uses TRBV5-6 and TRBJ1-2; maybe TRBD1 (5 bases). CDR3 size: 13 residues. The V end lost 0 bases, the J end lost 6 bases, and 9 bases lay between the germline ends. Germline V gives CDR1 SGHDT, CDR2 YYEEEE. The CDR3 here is CASSLAGVHGYTF. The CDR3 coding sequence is TGTGCCAGCAGCTTGGCGGGGGTCCATGGCTACACCTTC.

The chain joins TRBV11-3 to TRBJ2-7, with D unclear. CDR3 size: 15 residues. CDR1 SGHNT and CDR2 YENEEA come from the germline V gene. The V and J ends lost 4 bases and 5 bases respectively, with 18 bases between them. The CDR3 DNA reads TGTGCCAGCAGCTCCCGACACCTTCATGTTAACGAGCAGTACTTC. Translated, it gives CASSSRHLHVNEQYF.

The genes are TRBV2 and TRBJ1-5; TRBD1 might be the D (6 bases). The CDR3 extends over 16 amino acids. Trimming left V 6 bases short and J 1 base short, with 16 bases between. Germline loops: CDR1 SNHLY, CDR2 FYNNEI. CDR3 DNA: TGTGCCAGCAGCCCAAGGGGGACCAGGAGCAATCAGCCCCAGCATTTT. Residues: CASSPRGTRSNQPQHF.

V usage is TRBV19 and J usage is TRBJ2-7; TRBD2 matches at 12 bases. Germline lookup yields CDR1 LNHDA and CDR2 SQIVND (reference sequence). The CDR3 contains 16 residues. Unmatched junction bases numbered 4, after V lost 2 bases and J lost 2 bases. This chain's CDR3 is CASSIRTSGATYEQYF. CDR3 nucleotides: TGTGCCAGTAGTATACGGACTAGCGGGGCCACCTACGAGCAGTACTTC.

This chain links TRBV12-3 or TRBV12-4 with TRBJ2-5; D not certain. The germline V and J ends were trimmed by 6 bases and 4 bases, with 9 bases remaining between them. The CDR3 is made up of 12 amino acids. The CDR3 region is CASSPERETQYF. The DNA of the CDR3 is TGTGCCAGCAGCCCCGAGCGAGAGACCCAGTACTTC.

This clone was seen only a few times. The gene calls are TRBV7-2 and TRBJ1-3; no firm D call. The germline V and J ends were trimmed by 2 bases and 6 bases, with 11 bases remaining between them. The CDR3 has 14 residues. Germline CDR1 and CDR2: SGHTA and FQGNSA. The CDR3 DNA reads TGTGCCAGCAGCTTAAGAGGGCGGGAAAACACCATATATTTT. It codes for CASSLRGRENTIYF.

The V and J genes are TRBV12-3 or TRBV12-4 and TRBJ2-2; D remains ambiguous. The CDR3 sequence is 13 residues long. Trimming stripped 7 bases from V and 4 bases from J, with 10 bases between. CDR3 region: CASTPSGTGELFF. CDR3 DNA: TGTGCCAGCACCCCATCGGGCACCGGGGAGCTGTTTTTT.

The CDR3 loop is CASSVLDSPVRDTQYF. CDR3 nucleotide sequence: TGTGCCAGCAGCGTACTGGACTCTCCGGTGCGAGATACGCAGTATTTT. This sequence joins TRBV9 and TRBJ2-3; D perhaps matches TRBD2 (5 bases). Germline V lookup: CDR1 SGDLS, CDR2 YYNGEE. Between the trimmed V and J ends, which lost 1 base and 5 bases, there was a span of 17 bases. The CDR3 extends over 16 amino acids.

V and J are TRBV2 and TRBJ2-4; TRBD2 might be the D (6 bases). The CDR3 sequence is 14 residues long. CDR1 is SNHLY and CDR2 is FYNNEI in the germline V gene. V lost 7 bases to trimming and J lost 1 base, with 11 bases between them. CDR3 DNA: TGTGCCAGCAAGAAGGAGGGGGCCAAAAACATTCAGTACTTC. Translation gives CASKKEGAKNIQYF.

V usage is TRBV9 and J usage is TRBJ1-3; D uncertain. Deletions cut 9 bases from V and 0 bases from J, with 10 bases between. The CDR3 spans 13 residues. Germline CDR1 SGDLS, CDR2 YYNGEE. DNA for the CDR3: TGTGCCACTAACAGAGTCTCTGGAAACACCATATATTTT. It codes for CATNRVSGNTIYF.